The clone carrying this T cell receptor (beta chain) was recorded once. The ends lost 5 bases at V and 11 bases at J; junction bases unmatched: 8. This CDR3 comprises 14 residues. Germline V CDR1 and CDR2: SGHAT, FQNNGV. Profiling relied on immunoSEQ multiplex PCR, and the TCRdb table lists in-frame clones only, not all of them. The sample contains roughly 160,000 clones, approximately 81% of which appear only once. This entry is derived from a study of blood T cell repertoires in COVID-19. The wider study: The cDNA or gDNA used as material had been derived from T cells, B-cell-depleted T cells, or PBMCs.

Participant ages covered about 18 to 89 years across 20 to 30 US areas. Sequencing was done on a sample of PBMCs or T cells enriched from blood (not recorded which). The receptor was derived from a man aged 55 to 70 who had recovered from COVID-19. The chain has TRBV11-2 and TRBJ2-2, with 10 positions matching TRBD1. CDR3 nucleotides: TGTGCCAGCAGCCCGGGACAGGGGAATAGTGAGCTGTTTTTT. This gives the protein CASSPGQGNSELFF.